This T cell receptor beta chain stems from a study of technical replicates of blood from a handful of donors. Clones were sequenced by immunoSEQ multiplex PCR, and TCRdb holds only the in-frame ones, with some missing. The sample includes about 100,000 clones, about 96% of them seen just once. Looked up from germline, CDR1 is SEHNR and CDR2 is FQNEAQ (reference sequence). This CDR3 is built from 16 residues. V lost 5 bases and J 0 bases, leaving 14 bases between the germline ends. The sample holds a few counts of this clone. The receptor comes from a human donor in good health. What was sequenced was T cells isolated from PBMCs. V gene TRBV7-9 combines with J gene TRBJ1-3; a possible D gene is TRBD1 (5 bases). The CDR3 loop is CASSAAQTGSGNTIYF. The CDR3 nucleotides read TGTGCCAGCAGCGCAGCCCAAACAGGCTCTGGAAACACCATATATTTT.